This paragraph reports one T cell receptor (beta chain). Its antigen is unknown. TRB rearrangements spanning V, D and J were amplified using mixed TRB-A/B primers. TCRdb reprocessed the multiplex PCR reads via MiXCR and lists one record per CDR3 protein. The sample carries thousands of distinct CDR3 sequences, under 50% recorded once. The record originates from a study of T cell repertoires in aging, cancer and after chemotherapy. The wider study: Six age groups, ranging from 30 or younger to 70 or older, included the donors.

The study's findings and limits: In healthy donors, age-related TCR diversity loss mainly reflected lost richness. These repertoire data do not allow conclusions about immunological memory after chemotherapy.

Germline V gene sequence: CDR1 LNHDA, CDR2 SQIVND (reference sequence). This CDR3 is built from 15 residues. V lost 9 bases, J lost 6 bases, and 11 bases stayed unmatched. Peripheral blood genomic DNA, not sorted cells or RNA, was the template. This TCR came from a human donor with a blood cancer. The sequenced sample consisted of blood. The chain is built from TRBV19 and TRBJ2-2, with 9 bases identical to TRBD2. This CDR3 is CASYGGGGASGELFF. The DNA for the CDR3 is TGTGCCAGCTACGGGGGCGGGGGGGCATCCGGGGAGCTGTTTTTT. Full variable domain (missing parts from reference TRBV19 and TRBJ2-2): DGGITQSPKYLFRKEGQNVTLSCEQNLNHDAMYWYRQDPGQGLRLIYYSQIVNDFQKGDIAEGYSVSREKKESFPLTVTSAQKNPTAFYLCASYGGGGASGELFFGEGSRLTVL.